The clone carrying this T cell receptor beta chain was recorded once. Generated by immunoSEQ multiplex PCR, the TCRdb table keeps only in-frame clones and is missing some. The sample has tens of thousands of clones, around 93% seen once; the top ten hold 0.42%. The source of the sample is a study of technical replicates of blood from a handful of donors. Germline CDR1 reads PRHDT; CDR2 reads FYEKMQ (reference sequence). The CDR3 covers 15 residues. V lost 2 bases, J lost 1 base, and 10 bases lay in between. This clonotype was obtained from a human donor in good health. The chain carries TRBV13 and TRBJ2-3; D gene uncertain. The sample comprised T cells isolated from PBMCs. CDR3 sequence (DNA): TGTGCCAGCAGCTTATGGGCGATGGGCACAGATACGCAGTATTTT. Its protein product is CASSLWAMGTDTQYF.